Listed below are T cell receptor beta chains from one sample, sequenced in a study of blood T cell repertoires in COVID-19. Sequencing used immunoSEQ multiplex PCR; TCRdb keeps in-frame clones, though not all of them. The sample has some 80,000 clones; more than 75% are singletons. Sequenced input: peripheral blood. The receptor source for this set is a man between 45 and 60 years old with active or convalescent COVID-19. CDR3s include the opening cysteine and the closing phenylalanine or tryptophan. Fields, in order: CDR3 length, V gene, J gene, clone size, D gene, CDR3 DNA, CDR3 protein. The D gene is left open where the match is weak. Size is stated for part of the rows, as once, few or many counts, or as a class when the clone is expanded.

length: 15
V: TRBV6-5
J: TRBJ2-1
size: -
D: TRBD2
DNA: TGTGCCAGCAGACCTAGCGGGGGGGCGTACAATGAGCAGTTCTTC
CDR3: CASRPSGGAYNEQFF

length: 13
V: TRBV19
J: TRBJ2-5
size: -
D: -
DNA: TGTGCCAGTACCTCTGACCCAGGAGAGACCCAGTACTTC
CDR3: CASTSDPGETQYF

length: 14
V: TRBV5-5
J: TRBJ1-2
size: -
D: -
DNA: TGTGCCAGCAGCTTGGTGGGGGGGGCCTATGGCTACACCTTC
CDR3: CASSLVGGAYGYTF

length: 13
V: TRBV21-1
J: TRBJ1-2
size: once
D: -
DNA: TGTGCCAGTACCCGGGACAGGGGGCTAGGCTACACCTTC
CDR3: CASTRDRGLGYTF

length: 14
V: TRBV24-1
J: TRBJ2-1
size: -
D: -
DNA: TGTGCCACCAGTGATAAAGGAGGAAAGGATGAGCAGTTCTTC
CDR3: CATSDKGGKDEQFF

length: 15
V: TRBV5-1
J: TRBJ2-1
size: once
D: TRBD2
DNA: TGCGCCAGCATCCCGGGGGGTACCTGGAAGAATGAGCAGTTCTTC
CDR3: CASIPGGTWKNEQFF

length: 19
V: TRBV11-3
J: TRBJ2-5
size: -
D: TRBD2
DNA: TGTGCCAGCAGTCCCAGTTCTCCCCCCGCTAGCGGGGGGTGGGAGACCCAGTACTTC
CDR3: CASSPSSPPASGGWETQYF

length: 14
V: TRBV19
J: TRBJ2-3
size: -
D: TRBD2
DNA: TGTGCCTGCAAGACTAGCTCTAGCACAGATACGCAGTATTTT
CDR3: CACKTSSSTDTQYF

length: 15
V: TRBV6-2/TRBV6-3
J: TRBJ2-3
size: -
D: TRBD1
DNA: TGTGCCAGCAGTTACAATACAGGGGGCACAGATACGCAGTATTTT
CDR3: CASSYNTGGTDTQYF

length: 15
V: TRBV25-1
J: TRBJ1-3
size: -
D: -
DNA: TGTGCCAGCAGTCCCGCGGGGTCGGCTGGAAACACCATATATTTT
CDR3: CASSPAGSAGNTIYF

length: 11
V: TRBV2
J: TRBJ2-7
size: -
D: -
DNA: TGTGCCAGCAGAACCCTATACGAGCAGTACTTC
CDR3: CASRTLYEQYF

length: 14
V: TRBV3-1/TRBV3-2
J: TRBJ2-7
size: -
D: -
DNA: TGTGCCAGCAGCCCCTGGAGGCTCTCTTACGAGCAGTACTTC
CDR3: CASSPWRLSYEQYF

length: 15
V: TRBV9
J: TRBJ1-2
size: few
D: -
DNA: TGTGCCAGCAGCGAGAGGGACACCCTAAACTATGGCTACACCTTC
CDR3: CASSERDTLNYGYTF

length: 15
V: TRBV2
J: TRBJ1-4
size: -
D: TRBD1
DNA: TGTGCCAGCAGTGCCTCCCACGGGACAGCCAAATTACTGTTTTTT
CDR3: CASSASHGTAKLLFF